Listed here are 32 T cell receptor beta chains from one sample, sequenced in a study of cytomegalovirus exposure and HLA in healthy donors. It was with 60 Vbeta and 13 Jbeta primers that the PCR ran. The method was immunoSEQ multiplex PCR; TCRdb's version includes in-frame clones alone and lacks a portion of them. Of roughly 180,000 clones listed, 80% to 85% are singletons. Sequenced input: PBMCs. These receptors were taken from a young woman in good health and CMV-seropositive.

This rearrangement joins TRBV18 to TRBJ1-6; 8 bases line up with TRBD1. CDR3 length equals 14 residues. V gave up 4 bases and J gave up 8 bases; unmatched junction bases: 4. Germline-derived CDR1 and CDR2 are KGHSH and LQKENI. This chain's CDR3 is CASSLAGGDSPLHF. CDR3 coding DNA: TGTGCCAGCTCACTGGCAGGGGGCGATTCACCCCTCCACTTT.

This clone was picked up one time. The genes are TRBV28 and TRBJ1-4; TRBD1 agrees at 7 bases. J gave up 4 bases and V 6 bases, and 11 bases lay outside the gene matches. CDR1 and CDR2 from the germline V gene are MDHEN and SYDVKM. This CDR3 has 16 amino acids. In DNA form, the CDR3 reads TGTGCCAGCAGCCGTCAAGGACAGGAGTTTAATGAAAAACTGTTTTTT. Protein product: CASSRQGQEFNEKLFF.

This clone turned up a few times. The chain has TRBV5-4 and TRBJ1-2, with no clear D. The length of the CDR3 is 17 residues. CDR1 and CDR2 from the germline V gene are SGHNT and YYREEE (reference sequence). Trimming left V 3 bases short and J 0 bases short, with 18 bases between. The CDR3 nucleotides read TGTGCCAGCAGCTCGAGAGACGGCCTGACTGCTAACTATGGCTACACCTTC. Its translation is CASSSRDGLTANYGYTF.

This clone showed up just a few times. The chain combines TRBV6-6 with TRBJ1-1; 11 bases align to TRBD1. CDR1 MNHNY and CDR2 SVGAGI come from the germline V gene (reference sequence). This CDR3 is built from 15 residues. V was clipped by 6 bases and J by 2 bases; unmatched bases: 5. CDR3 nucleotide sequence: TGTGCCAGCAGACCCGGGACAGGGGGAAACACTGAAGCTTTCTTT. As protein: CASRPGTGGNTEAFF.

Here the CDR3 DNA reads TGTGCCTGGGGGAGGGGGAACACAGATACGCAGTATTTT. It translates to CAWGRGNTDTQYF. This rearrangement joins TRBV30 to TRBJ2-3, with D perhaps matching TRBD2 (7 bases). The V end was cut by 5 bases, the J end by 2 bases, with 11 bases between. The V gene's germline CDR1 is GTSNPN and CDR2 SVGIG (reference sequence). The CDR3 runs 13 residues.

The CDR3 is CAISEQVNNSPLHF. CDR3 nucleotides: TGTGCCATCAGTGAACAGGTGAATAATTCACCCCTCCACTTT. The chain links TRBV10-3 to TRBJ1-6; maybe TRBD1 (5 bases). The CDR3 extends over 14 amino acids. The V gene's germline CDR1 is ENHRY and CDR2 SYGVKD. V lost 3 bases, J lost 5 bases, and 8 bases lay in between.

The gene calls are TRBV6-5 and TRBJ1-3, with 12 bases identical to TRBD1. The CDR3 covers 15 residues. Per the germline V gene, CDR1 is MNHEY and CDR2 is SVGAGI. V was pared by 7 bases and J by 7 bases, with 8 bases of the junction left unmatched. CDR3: CASITGTGGRNTIYF. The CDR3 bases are TGTGCCAGCATCACCGGGACAGGGGGCCGTAACACCATATATTTT.

The CDR3 DNA reads as TGCGCCAGCAGCCAGGGGCGGGGGCCCCAAGAGACCCAGTACTTC. It encodes CASSQGRGPQETQYF. This chain joins TRBV4-1 and TRBJ2-5, with D perhaps matching TRBD2 (7 bases). Trimming shortened V by 3 bases and J by 1 base, and 12 bases separated the two germline ends. Germline V CDR1 and CDR2: MGHRA, YSYEKL. There are 15 residues in the CDR3.

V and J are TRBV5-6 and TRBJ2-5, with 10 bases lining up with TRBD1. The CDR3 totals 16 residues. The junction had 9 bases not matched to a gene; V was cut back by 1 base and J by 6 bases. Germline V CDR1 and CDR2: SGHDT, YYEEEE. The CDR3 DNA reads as TGTGCCAGCAGCTTGTGGCGTGCGGGACAGGGGCAGACCCAGTACTTC. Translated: CASSLWRAGQGQTQYF.

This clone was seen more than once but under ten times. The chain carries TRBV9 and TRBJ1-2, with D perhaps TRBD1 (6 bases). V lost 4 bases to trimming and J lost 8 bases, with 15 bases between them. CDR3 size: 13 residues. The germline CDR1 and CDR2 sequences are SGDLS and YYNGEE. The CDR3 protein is CASSLGRQGGYTF. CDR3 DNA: TGTGCCAGCAGCCTGGGACGGCAGGGGGGCTACACCTTC.

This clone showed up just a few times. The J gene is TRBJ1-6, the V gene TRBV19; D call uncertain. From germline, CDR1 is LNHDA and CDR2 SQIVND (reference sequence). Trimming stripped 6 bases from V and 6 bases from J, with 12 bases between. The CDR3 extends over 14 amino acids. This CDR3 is CASSGLSGNSPLHF. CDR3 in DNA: TGTGCCAGTAGCGGGTTATCGGGTAATTCACCCCTCCACTTT.

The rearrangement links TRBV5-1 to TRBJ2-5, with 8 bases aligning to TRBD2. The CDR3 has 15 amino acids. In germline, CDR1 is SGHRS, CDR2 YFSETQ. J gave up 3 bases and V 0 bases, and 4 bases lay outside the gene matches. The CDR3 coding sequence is TGCGCCAGCAGCTTGGTTATTAGCGGGGAAGAGACCCAGTACTTC. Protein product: CASSLVISGEETQYF.

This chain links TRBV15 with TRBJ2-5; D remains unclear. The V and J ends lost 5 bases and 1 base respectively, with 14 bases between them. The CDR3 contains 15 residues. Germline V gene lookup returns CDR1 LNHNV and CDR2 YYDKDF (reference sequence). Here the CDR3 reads CATSPSSGFQETQYF. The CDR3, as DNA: TGTGCCACCAGCCCCTCTAGTGGATTCCAAGAGACCCAGTACTTC. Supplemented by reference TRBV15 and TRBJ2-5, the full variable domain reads DAMVIQNPRYQVTQFGKPVTLSCSQTLNHNVMYWYQQKSSQAPKLLFHYYDKDFNNEADTPDNFQSRRPNTSFCFLDIRSPGLGDTAMYLCATSPSSGFQETQYFGPGTRLLVL.

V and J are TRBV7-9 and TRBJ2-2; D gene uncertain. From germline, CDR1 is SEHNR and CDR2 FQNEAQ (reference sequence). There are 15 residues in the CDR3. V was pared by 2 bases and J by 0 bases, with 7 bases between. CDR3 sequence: CASSLFEANTGELFF. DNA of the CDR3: TGTGCCAGCAGCTTATTTGAGGCGAACACCGGGGAGCTGTTTTTT.

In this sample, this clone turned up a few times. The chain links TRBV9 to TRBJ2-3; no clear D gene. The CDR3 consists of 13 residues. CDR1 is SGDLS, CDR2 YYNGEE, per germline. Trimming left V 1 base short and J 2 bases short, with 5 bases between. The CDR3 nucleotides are TGTGCCAGCAGCGTAACATCCACAGATACGCAGTATTTT. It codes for CASSVTSTDTQYF.

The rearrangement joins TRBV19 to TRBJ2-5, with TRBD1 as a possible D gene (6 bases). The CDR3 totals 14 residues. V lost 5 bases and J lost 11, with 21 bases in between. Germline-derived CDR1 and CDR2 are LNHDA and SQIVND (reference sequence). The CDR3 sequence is CASSPIYRVEEQYF. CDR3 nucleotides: TGTGCCAGTAGTCCTATCTACAGGGTGGAAGAGCAGTACTTC.

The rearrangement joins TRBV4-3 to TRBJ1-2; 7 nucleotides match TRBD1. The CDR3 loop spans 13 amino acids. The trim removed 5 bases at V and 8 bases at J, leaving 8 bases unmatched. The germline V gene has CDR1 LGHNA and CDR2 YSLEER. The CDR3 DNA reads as TGCGCCAGCAGCTCTGACAGGGACTTAGGCTACACCTTC. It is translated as CASSSDRDLGYTF.

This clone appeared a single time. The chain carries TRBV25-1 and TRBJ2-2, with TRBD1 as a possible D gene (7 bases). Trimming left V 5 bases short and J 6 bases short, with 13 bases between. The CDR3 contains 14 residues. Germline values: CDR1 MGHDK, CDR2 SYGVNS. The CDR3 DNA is TGTGCCAGCAGTCCAACAGGGGAGGCCGGGGAGCTGTTTTTT. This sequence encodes CASSPTGEAGELFF.

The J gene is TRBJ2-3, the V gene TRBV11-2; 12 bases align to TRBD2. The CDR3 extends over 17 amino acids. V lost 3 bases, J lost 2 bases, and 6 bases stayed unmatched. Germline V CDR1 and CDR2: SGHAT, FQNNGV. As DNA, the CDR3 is TGTGCCAGCAGCTTGCTAGCGGGGGGGCGGCTCACAGATACGCAGTATTTT. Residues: CASSLLAGGRLTDTQYF.

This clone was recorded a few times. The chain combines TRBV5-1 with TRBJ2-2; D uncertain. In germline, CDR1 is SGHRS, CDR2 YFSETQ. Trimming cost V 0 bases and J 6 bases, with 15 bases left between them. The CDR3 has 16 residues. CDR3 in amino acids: CASSLALIVRAGELFF. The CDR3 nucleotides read TGCGCCAGCAGCTTGGCCTTAATCGTTCGGGCCGGGGAGCTGTTTTTT.

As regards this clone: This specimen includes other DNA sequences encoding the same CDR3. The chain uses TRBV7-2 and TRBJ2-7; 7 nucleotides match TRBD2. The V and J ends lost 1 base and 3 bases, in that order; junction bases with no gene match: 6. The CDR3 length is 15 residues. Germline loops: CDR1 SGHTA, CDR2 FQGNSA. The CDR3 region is CASSLGASGVYEQYF. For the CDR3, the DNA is TGTGCCAGCAGCTTAGGGGCTAGCGGAGTCTACGAGCAGTACTTC. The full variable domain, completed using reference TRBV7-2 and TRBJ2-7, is GAGVSQSPSNKVTEKGKDVELRCDPISGHTALYWYRQSLGQGLEFLIYFQGNSAPDKSGLPSDRFSAERTGGSVSTLTIQRTQQEDSAVYLCASSLGASGVYEQYFGPGTRLTVT.

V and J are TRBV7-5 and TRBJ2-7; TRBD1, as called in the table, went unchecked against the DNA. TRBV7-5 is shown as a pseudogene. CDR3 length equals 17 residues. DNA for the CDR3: TGTGTCAGAAGCTTAGTAAAGGGACAGGGACATGGGGACGAGCAGTCCTTC. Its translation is CVRSLVKGQGHGDEQSF.

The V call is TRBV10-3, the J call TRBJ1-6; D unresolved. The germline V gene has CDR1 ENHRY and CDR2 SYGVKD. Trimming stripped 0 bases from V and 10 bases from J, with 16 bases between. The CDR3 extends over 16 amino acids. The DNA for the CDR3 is TGTGCCATCAGTGAGTCGTCCTACCCGGAGGGCTCACCCCTCCACTTT. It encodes CAISESSYPEGSPLHF.

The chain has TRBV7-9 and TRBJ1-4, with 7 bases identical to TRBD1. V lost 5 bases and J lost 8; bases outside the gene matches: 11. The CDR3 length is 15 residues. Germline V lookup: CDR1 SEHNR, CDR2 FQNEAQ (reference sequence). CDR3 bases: TGTGCCAGCAGCCCGCGACAGGGTTTCGGGGAAAAACTGTTTTTT. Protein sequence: CASSPRQGFGEKLFF.

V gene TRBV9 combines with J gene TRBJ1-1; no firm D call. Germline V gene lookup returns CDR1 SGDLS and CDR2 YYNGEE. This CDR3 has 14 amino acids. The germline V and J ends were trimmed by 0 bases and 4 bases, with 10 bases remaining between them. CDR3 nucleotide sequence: TGTGCCAGCAGCGTAGGCCGACTGAGCACTGAAGCTTTCTTT. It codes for CASSVGRLSTEAFF.

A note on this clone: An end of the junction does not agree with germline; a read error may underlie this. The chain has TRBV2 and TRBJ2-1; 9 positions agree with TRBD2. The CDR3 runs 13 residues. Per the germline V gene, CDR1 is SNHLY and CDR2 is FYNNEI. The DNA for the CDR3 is TGTGCCAGCAGAGAAGAAGCGGGGGGTGAGGAGTTCTTC. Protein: CASREEAGGEEFF.

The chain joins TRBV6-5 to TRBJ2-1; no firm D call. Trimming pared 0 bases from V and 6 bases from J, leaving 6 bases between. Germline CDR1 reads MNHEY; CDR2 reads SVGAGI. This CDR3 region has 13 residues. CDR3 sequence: CASSYSIANEQFF. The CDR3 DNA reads TGTGCCAGCAGTTACTCGATAGCCAATGAGCAGTTCTTC.

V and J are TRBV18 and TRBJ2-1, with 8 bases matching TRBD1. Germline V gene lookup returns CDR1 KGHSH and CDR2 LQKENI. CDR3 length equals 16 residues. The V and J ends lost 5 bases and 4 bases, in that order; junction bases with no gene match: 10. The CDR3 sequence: CASSAETGVGYNEQFF. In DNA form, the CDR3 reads TGTGCCAGCTCAGCAGAGACAGGGGTCGGGTACAATGAGCAGTTCTTC.

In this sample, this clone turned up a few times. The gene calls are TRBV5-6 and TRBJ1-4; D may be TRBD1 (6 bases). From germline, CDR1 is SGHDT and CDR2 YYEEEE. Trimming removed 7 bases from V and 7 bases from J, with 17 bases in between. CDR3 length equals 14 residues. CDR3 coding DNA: TGTGCCAGCCGAGTCAGGGGCGGATCTGAAAAACTGTTTTTT. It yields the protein CASRVRGGSEKLFF.

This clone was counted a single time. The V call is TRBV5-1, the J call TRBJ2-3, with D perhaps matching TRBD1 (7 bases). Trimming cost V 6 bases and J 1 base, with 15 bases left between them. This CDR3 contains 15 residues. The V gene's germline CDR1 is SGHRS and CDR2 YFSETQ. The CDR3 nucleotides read TGCGCCAGCACCAGGGGGGCCGGGGGCACAGATACGCAGTATTTT. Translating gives CASTRGAGGTDTQYF.

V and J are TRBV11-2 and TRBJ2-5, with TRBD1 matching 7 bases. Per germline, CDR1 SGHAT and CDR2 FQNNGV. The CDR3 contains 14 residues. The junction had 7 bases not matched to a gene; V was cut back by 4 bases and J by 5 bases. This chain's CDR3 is CASSSLGQRETQYF. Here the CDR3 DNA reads TGTGCCAGCAGCTCGTTGGGACAGCGGGAGACCCAGTACTTC.

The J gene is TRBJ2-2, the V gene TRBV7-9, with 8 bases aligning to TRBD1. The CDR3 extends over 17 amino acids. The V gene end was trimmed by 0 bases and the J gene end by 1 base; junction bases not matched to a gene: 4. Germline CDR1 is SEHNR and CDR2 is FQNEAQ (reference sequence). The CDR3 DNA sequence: TGTGCCAGCAGCTTAGCGGTGGGGACAGGGAACACCGGGGAGCTGTTTTTT. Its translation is CASSLAVGTGNTGELFF. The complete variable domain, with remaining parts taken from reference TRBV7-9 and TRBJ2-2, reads DTGVSQNPRHKITKRGQNVTFRCDPISEHNRLYWYRQTLGQGPEFLTYFQNEAQLEKSRLLSDRFSAERPKGSFSTLEIQRTEQGDSAMYLCASSLAVGTGNTGELFFGEGSRLTVL.